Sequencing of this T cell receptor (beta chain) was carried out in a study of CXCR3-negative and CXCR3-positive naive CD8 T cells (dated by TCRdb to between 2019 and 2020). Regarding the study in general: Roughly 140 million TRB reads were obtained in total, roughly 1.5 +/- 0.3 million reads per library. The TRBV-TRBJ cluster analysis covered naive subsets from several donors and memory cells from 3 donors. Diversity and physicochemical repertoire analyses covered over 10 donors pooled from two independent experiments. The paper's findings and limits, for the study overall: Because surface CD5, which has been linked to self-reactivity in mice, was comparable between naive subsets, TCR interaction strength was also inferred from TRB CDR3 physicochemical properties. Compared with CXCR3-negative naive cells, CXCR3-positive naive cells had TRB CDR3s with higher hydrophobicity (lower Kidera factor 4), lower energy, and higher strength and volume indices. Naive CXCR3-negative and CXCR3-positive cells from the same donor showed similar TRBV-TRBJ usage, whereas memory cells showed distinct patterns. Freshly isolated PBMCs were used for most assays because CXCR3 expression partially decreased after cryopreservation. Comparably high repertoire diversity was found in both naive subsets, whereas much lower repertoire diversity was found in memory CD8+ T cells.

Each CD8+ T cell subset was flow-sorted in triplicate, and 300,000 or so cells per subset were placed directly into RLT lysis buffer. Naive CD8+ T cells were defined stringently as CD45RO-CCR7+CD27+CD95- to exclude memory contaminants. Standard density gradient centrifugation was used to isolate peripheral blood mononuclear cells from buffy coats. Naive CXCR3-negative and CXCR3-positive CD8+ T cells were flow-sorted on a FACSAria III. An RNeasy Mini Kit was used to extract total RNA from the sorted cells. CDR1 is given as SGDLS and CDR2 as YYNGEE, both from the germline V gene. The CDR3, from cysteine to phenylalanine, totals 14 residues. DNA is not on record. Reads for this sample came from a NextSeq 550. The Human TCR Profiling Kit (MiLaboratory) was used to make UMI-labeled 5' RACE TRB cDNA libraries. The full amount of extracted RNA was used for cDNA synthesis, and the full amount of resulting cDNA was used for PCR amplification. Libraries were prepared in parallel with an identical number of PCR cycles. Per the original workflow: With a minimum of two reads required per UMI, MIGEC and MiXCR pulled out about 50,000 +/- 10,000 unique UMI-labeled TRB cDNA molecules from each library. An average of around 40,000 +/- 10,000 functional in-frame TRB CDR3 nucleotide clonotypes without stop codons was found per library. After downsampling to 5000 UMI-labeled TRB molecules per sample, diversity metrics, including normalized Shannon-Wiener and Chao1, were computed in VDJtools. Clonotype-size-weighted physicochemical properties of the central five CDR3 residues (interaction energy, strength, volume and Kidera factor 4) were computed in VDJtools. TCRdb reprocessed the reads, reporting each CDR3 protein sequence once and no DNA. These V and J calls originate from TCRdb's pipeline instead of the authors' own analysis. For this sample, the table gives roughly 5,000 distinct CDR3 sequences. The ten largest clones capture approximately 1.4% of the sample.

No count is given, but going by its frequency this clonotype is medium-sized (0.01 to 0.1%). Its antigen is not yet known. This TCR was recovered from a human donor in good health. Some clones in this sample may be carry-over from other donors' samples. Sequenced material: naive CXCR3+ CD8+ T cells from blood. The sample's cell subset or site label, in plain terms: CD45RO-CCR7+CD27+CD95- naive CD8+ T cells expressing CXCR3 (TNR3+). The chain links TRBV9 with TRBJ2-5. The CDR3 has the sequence CASTTSDIAETQYF.